The rows below give T cell receptor beta chains drawn from one sample of a study of cytomegalovirus exposure and HLA in healthy donors. Sequencing used immunoSEQ multiplex PCR; TCRdb keeps in-frame clones, though not all of them. Of under 300,000 clones listed, more than 75% are singletons. The specimen was PBMCs. Receptor source: a woman in her twenties or thirties in good health and CMV-seropositive. Both conserved end residues are part of each CDR3. D genes are given only for firm matches. Rows may omit the clone size; those that give it use once, few, many or a size class.

d_call	v_call	j_call	clone_size	cdr3_nt	cdr3_aa
.	TRBV30	TRBJ2-1	.	TGTGCCTTTGACAGGAGCTCCTACAATGAGCAGTTCTTC	CAFDRSSYNEQFF
.	TRBV11-3	TRBJ2-7	.	TGTGCCAGCAGCTTAGGCAGGGGCCCAAGGTCCTACGAGCAGTACTTC	CASSLGRGPRSYEQYF
TRBD2	TRBV4-1	TRBJ2-3	.	TGCGCCAGCAGCCAAGTTGTTGGCGGGAGGGATACGCAGTATTTT	CASSQVVGGRDTQYF
.	TRBV7-6	TRBJ1-1	.	TGTGCCAGCAGCTCCCGCCTGGGGAGGGACACTGAAGCTTTCTTT	CASSSRLGRDTEAFF
TRBD1	TRBV11-2	TRBJ2-7	.	TGTGCCAGCAGCTTCGGGACAGGATTCTACGAGCAGTACTTC	CASSFGTGFYEQYF
TRBD2	TRBV19	TRBJ2-7	.	TGTGCCAGTAGTATTGGACTAGCGCTAACCTACGAGCAGTACTTC	CASSIGLALTYEQYF
TRBD1	TRBV5-8	TRBJ2-7	.	TGTGCCAGCAGCCCTGGACAGGGGGCAAAGGAGCAGTACTTC	CASSPGQGAKEQYF
.	TRBV5-1	TRBJ2-5	.	TGCGCCAGCAGCACGGACAGAAGGGCAGAGACCCAGTACTTC	CASSTDRRAETQYF
.	TRBV27	TRBJ2-4	once	TGTGCCAGCGCATCCGGAGAGATAGACATTCAGTACTTC	CASASGEIDIQYF
TRBD1	TRBV5-1	TRBJ1-1	.	TGCGCCAGCAGCTTGGGCCGACAGGGGGGTATGAACACTGAAGCTTTCTTT	CASSLGRQGGMNTEAFF
.	TRBV28	TRBJ2-3	.	TGTGCCAGCGGCTCTCCCCCCATTTCCAGTACGCAGTATTTT	CASGSPPISSTQYF
TRBD2	TRBV12-5	TRBJ2-5	.	TGTGCTAGTGGACAGGGACTAGCGGGTCAAGAGACCCAGTACTTC	CASGQGLAGQETQYF
TRBD1	TRBV27	TRBJ2-1	.	TGTGCCAGCGGGGACAGGCCCCTCTACAATGAGCAGTTCTTC	CASGDRPLYNEQFF
.	TRBV18	TRBJ2-1	.	TGTGCCAGCTCAGGGGTCCGGCGGGATATGGATGAGCAGTTCTTC	CASSGVRRDMDEQFF
TRBD1	TRBV30	TRBJ1-1	.	TGTGCCTGCCGAGGGGGGACAGGGGGGGTACGGACTGAAGCTTTCTTT	CACRGGTGGVRTEAFF
.	TRBV27	TRBJ2-6	once	TGTGCCAGCTCGAGGAGGTCTGGGGCCAACGTCCTGACTTTC	CASSRRSGANVLTF
TRBD2	TRBV2	TRBJ2-6	.	TGTGCCTCCAGGGAGGGCTCTGGGGCCAACGTCCTGACTTTC	CASREGSGANVLTF
.	TRBV6-5	TRBJ1-2	.	TGTGCCAGCAGGTCGTCAGGGGCGGTCTATGGCTACACCTTC	CASRSSGAVYGYTF
TRBD2	TRBV30	TRBJ2-2	.	TGTGCCTGGAGTGCCAGACTAGCTTCCAACACCGGGGAGCTGTTTTTT	CAWSARLASNTGELFF
TRBD1	TRBV7-2	TRBJ1-5	.	TGTGCCAGCAGCTTAGCGGCGGCAGGGGGGCATCAGCCCCAGCATTTT	CASSLAAAGGHQPQHF
TRBD1	TRBV6-5	TRBJ1-5	few	TGTGCCAGCAGTTACCCGCCGGGACAGCCAAATCAGCCCCAGCATTTT	CASSYPPGQPNQPQHF
.	TRBV18	TRBJ2-7	.	TGTGCCAGCTCACCGCTCGCCCTAAACTACGAGCAGTACTTC	CASSPLALNYEQYF
TRBD2	TRBV29-1	TRBJ2-5	.	TGCAGCGTTGAATCAGCGGGGACCTACCAAGAGACCCAGTACTTC	CSVESAGTYQETQYF
.	TRBV6-4	TRBJ2-2	.	TGTGCCAGCAGTCCAGGGCCAGATCAAACCGGGGAGCTGTTTTTT	CASSPGPDQTGELFF
.	TRBV25-1	TRBJ1-5	few	TGTGCCGGGGGGGGCCTAAAAGGACAGCCCCAGCATTTT	CAGGGLKGQPQHF
TRBD1	TRBV5-1	TRBJ1-2	few	TGCGCCAGCAGTGGAGAGACAGGGGATTATGGCTACACCTTC	CASSGETGDYGYTF
.	TRBV9	TRBJ1-3	.	TGTGCCAGCGGAGGCTCTGGAAACACCATATATTTT	CASGGSGNTIYF
.	TRBV5-4	TRBJ1-1	.	TGTGCCAGCAGGCCCCCGGGTGGGTGGGAAGCTTTCTTT	CASRPPGGWEAFF
TRBD1	TRBV10-1	TRBJ2-3	.	TGCGCCAGCAGCCCGGGACAGGGCGCCCTCAGCACAGATACGCAGTATTTT	CASSPGQGALSTDTQYF
.	TRBV7-2	TRBJ1-1	.	TGTGCCAGCAGCTCTAGTAGGACTGAAGCTTTCTTT	CASSSSRTEAFF
TRBD1	TRBV29-1	TRBJ2-7	.	TGCAGCGTTGAACGTCCAGGGGGATACTACGAGCAGTACTTC	CSVERPGGYYEQYF
.	TRBV5-5	TRBJ2-7	.	TGTGCCAGCAGCGAGAAAATCCTTGGACAGTATCTTAACGAGCAGTACTTC	CASSEKILGQYLNEQYF
.	TRBV7-9	TRBJ1-5	.	TGTGCCAGCAGCTCAGTAGGTGTAGGGGCGTTCGATCAGCCCCAGCATTTT	CASSSVGVGAFDQPQHF
TRBD1	TRBV4-2	TRBJ1-1	.	TGTGCCAGCAGCCAAACGGACAGGGGATTATTGACTGAAGCTTTCTTT	CASSQTDRGLLTEAFF
.	TRBV7-3	TRBJ2-2	.	TGTGCCAGCAGCTCACTAGAAAACGGGGAGCTGTTTTTT	CASSSLENGELFF
TRBD1	TRBV7-9	TRBJ1-2	.	TGTGCCAGCAGCTCCGGGACAGGGGAGGGCTACACCTTC	CASSSGTGEGYTF
.	TRBV9	TRBJ1-5	.	TGTGCCAGCAGCGTAGGCGTCTGGCAGCCCCAGCATTTT	CASSVGVWQPQHF
TRBD2	TRBV5-1	TRBJ2-3	.	TGCGCCAGCGGATCTAGCGGGAGTGTTACAGATACGCAGTATTTT	CASGSSGSVTDTQYF
.	TRBV7-9	TRBJ2-7	.	TGTGCCAGCTCGTGGGGGGACTCCTACGAGCAGTACTTC	CASSWGDSYEQYF
TRBD1	TRBV29-1	TRBJ2-1	.	TGCAGCGTTGTTTGGCCGGGACAGGAATCCTTGCGTAGCTACAATGAGCAGTTCTTC	CSVVWPGQESLRSYNEQFF
.	TRBV7-2	TRBJ1-5	.	TGTGCCAGCAGCTTCGCCCCGGGACAACAGCCCCAGCATTTT	CASSFAPGQQPQHF
.	TRBV4-2	TRBJ2-7	.	TGTGCCAGCAGCCAGCCCCCAGCGGCAGAGATGGGGGAGCAGTACTTC	CASSQPPAAEMGEQYF
TRBD1	TRBV27	TRBJ2-1	.	TGTGCCAGCTCTCCCACAGGGGGCGAGTATGAGCAGTTCTTC	CASSPTGGEYEQFF
.	TRBV5-1	TRBJ2-5	.	TGCGCCAGCAGCTTGGGGAGCCAAGAGACCCAGTACTTC	CASSLGSQETQYF
.	TRBV18	TRBJ1-1	.	TGTGCCAGCTTACAGGGTAGGGACACTGAAGCTTTCTTT	CASLQGRDTEAFF
TRBD1	TRBV19	TRBJ1-2	.	TGTGCCAGTAGTACTACCTGGGACAGCTATGGCTACACCTTC	CASSTTWDSYGYTF
.	TRBV19	TRBJ1-4	.	TGTGCCAGTAGTTATGCGGAGGGAAGTGAAAAACTGTTTTTT	CASSYAEGSEKLFF
.	TRBV6-5	TRBJ2-1	.	TGTGCCAGCAGTCACAGGGACCTTGAGCAGTTCTTC	CASSHRDLEQFF
.	TRBV27	TRBJ2-1	.	TGTGCCAGCAGTTTATCAGGGAGTTATACGACCTACAATGAGCAGTTCTTC	CASSLSGSYTTYNEQFF
.	TRBV30	TRBJ1-2	.	TGTGCCTGGAGTGTAGCACTGTCGACACCTTATGGCTACACCTTC	CAWSVALSTPYGYTF
TRBD2	TRBV11-3	TRBJ2-7	.	TGTGCCAGCGCAGCTAGCGGTTACGAGCAGTACTTC	CASAASGYEQYF
.	TRBV28	TRBJ2-7	.	TGTGCCAGCAGTCCAGACGTGAGGCTCTCCTACGAGCAGTACTTC	CASSPDVRLSYEQYF
TRBD2	TRBV5-1	TRBJ2-5	.	TGCGCCAGCAGCCTAGGGACTAGCGAACAAGAGACCCAGTACTTC	CASSLGTSEQETQYF
TRBD1	TRBV5-6	TRBJ2-5	.	TGTGCCAGCAGCTCCTTTGGGACAGGACAACAAGAGACCCAGTACTTC	CASSSFGTGQQETQYF